The rows below give T cell receptor beta chains drawn from one sample of a study of OX40 agonist ivuxolimab in advanced cancers. Sequencing was performed with immunoSEQ multiplex PCR; in TCRdb, only in-frame clones are kept and a portion is missing. The sample includes about 32,000 clones, 90% to 95% of them seen just once. The specimen was CD4+ or CD8+ T cells sorted from blood, collected in a trial of the OX40 agonist ivuxolimab. The receptors originated from an adult with an advanced solid tumor such as melanoma, head and neck, liver or kidney cancer. Both conserved end residues are part of each CDR3. D genes are given only for firm matches. The listing skips clone size in some rows; elsewhere it reads once, few, many or a size class.

d_call: TRBD2; clone_size: .; cdr3_length: 17; j_call: TRBJ2-2; v_call: TRBV5-4; cdr3_nt: TGTGCCAGCAGCTTGGGTGCGGGAGGGATGAACACCGGGGAGCTGTTTTTT; cdr3_aa: CASSLGAGGMNTGELFF
d_call: .; clone_size: .; cdr3_length: 15; j_call: TRBJ2-2; v_call: TRBV4-1; cdr3_nt: TGCGCCAGCAGCCAAGATGCGGCATACACCGGGGAGCTGTTTTTT; cdr3_aa: CASSQDAAYTGELFF
d_call: TRBD1; clone_size: .; cdr3_length: 17; j_call: TRBJ2-2; v_call: TRBV7-8; cdr3_nt: TGTGCCAGCAGCACCCCCGGACAGGGGGCTAACACCGGGGAGCTGTTTTTT; cdr3_aa: CASSTPGQGANTGELFF
d_call: .; clone_size: few; cdr3_length: 13; j_call: TRBJ2-2; v_call: TRBV11-2; cdr3_nt: TGTGCCAGCAGCTTAGTATTGGGAGTAGAGCTGTTTTTT; cdr3_aa: CASSLVLGVELFF
d_call: .; clone_size: once; cdr3_length: 15; j_call: TRBJ2-4; v_call: TRBV29-1; cdr3_nt: TGCAGCGTCGGAGGAGACGCCCAATCCAAAAACATTCAGTACTTC; cdr3_aa: CSVGGDAQSKNIQYF
d_call: TRBD2; clone_size: once; cdr3_length: 16; j_call: TRBJ2-1; v_call: TRBV5-1; cdr3_nt: TGCGCCAGCAGCTTGACCCCCCAGCGGGGGCTTGATGAGCAGTTCTTC; cdr3_aa: CASSLTPQRGLDEQFF
d_call: TRBD1; clone_size: .; cdr3_length: 15; j_call: TRBJ2-3; v_call: TRBV6-1; cdr3_nt: TGTGCCAGCAGCAGCGGGACAGGGTACACAGATACGCAGTATTTT; cdr3_aa: CASSSGTGYTDTQYF
d_call: .; clone_size: .; cdr3_length: 16; j_call: TRBJ2-6; v_call: TRBV5-1; cdr3_nt: TGCGCCAGCAGCTGGGTTGAGGGGACAGGGGCCAACGTCCTGACTTTC; cdr3_aa: CASSWVEGTGANVLTF
d_call: .; clone_size: .; cdr3_length: 14; j_call: TRBJ1-5; v_call: TRBV7-9; cdr3_nt: TGTGCCAGCAGCCCGGGGATCCGCAATCAGCCCCAGCATTTT; cdr3_aa: CASSPGIRNQPQHF
d_call: TRBD1; clone_size: .; cdr3_length: 17; j_call: TRBJ2-2; v_call: TRBV4-2; cdr3_nt: TGTGCCAGCAGCCAAGTGGACAGGTCAAAACTTACCGGGGAGCTGTTTTTT; cdr3_aa: CASSQVDRSKLTGELFF
d_call: TRBD2; clone_size: .; cdr3_length: 12; j_call: TRBJ2-7; v_call: TRBV19; cdr3_nt: TGTGCCAGTCACGGGCTAGCGGGCGAGCAGTACTTC; cdr3_aa: CASHGLAGEQYF
d_call: .; clone_size: .; cdr3_length: 12; j_call: TRBJ1-1; v_call: TRBV13; cdr3_nt: TGTGCCAGCAGCTTAGGGGAACTTGGAGCTTTCTTT; cdr3_aa: CASSLGELGAFF
d_call: .; clone_size: .; cdr3_length: 14; j_call: TRBJ2-2; v_call: TRBV10-1; cdr3_nt: TGCGCCAGCAGTGGAGATGAGGGACCCGGGGAGCTGTTTTTT; cdr3_aa: CASSGDEGPGELFF
d_call: TRBD1; clone_size: .; cdr3_length: 15; j_call: TRBJ2-7; v_call: TRBV30; cdr3_nt: TGTGCCTGGAGTGTACTAGGGACAGGGTTTGACGAGCAGTACTTC; cdr3_aa: CAWSVLGTGFDEQYF
d_call: .; clone_size: .; cdr3_length: 15; j_call: TRBJ2-2; v_call: TRBV7-8; cdr3_nt: TGTGCCAGCACCCCTATGCAGGGACCCACCGGGGAGCTGTTTTTT; cdr3_aa: CASTPMQGPTGELFF
d_call: TRBD1; clone_size: few; cdr3_length: 16; j_call: TRBJ1-1; v_call: TRBV9; cdr3_nt: TGTGCCAGCAGCGTAGGTCCGGAGACAGGGAGACTTGAAGCTTTCTTT; cdr3_aa: CASSVGPETGRLEAFF
d_call: TRBD1; clone_size: once; cdr3_length: 15; j_call: TRBJ2-5; v_call: TRBV28; cdr3_nt: TGTGCCAGCAGGGACAGGGGTTACCTTCAAGAGACCCAGTACTTC; cdr3_aa: CASRDRGYLQETQYF
d_call: .; clone_size: .; cdr3_length: 15; j_call: TRBJ1-3; v_call: TRBV28; cdr3_nt: TGTGCCAGCAGTTGGCCGGGGTACTCTGGAAACACCATATATTTT; cdr3_aa: CASSWPGYSGNTIYF
d_call: .; clone_size: .; cdr3_length: 13; j_call: TRBJ1-1; v_call: TRBV19; cdr3_nt: TGTGCCAGTAGTATAGGAGGGGGCACTGAAGCTTTCTTT; cdr3_aa: CASSIGGGTEAFF
d_call: TRBD2; clone_size: .; cdr3_length: 14; j_call: TRBJ2-7; v_call: TRBV6-5; cdr3_nt: TGTGCCAGCAGCCTAGCGGGAGGCTCCTACGAGCAGTACTTC; cdr3_aa: CASSLAGGSYEQYF
d_call: .; clone_size: .; cdr3_length: 15; j_call: TRBJ2-3; v_call: TRBV10-1; cdr3_nt: TGCGCCAGCAGTGAAAGTGGGGCTCCCACAGATACGCAGTATTTT; cdr3_aa: CASSESGAPTDTQYF
d_call: .; clone_size: .; cdr3_length: 12; j_call: TRBJ1-1; v_call: TRBV6-1; cdr3_nt: TGTGCCAGCAGTGTGATGAACACTGAAGCTTTCTTT; cdr3_aa: CASSVMNTEAFF
d_call: .; clone_size: .; cdr3_length: 14; j_call: TRBJ2-1; v_call: TRBV7-9; cdr3_nt: TGTGCCAATGATCGACTAGTCCTTAGCAATGAGCAGTTCTTC; cdr3_aa: CANDRLVLSNEQFF